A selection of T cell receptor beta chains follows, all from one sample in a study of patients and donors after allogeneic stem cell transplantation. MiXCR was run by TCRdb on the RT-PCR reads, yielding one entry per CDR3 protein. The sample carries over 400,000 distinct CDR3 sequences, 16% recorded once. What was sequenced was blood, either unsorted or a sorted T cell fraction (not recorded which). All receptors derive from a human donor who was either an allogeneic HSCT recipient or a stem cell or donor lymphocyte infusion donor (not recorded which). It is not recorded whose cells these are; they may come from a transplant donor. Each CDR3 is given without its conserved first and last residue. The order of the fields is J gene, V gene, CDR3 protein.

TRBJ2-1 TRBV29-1 SVVQGSNEQF
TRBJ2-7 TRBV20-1 SAMGERYEQY
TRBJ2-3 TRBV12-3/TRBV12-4 ASSRAVQALVTDTQY
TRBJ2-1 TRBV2 ASRPLLWGTEMHEQF
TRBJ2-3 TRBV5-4 ASSLGPATDTQY
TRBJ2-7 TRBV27 ASSFRGSGYEQY
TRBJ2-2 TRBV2 ASKNWAPTGELF
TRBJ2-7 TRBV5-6 ASSLEGLDGSYEQY
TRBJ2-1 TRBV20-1 SASKGGSSYNEQF
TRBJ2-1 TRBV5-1 ASSLGAGGQSSSYNEQF
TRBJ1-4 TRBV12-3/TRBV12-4 ASRRGAASNEKLF
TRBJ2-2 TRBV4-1 ASSQEGTSTGELF
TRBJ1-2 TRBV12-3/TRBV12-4 ASSSRTAPGYGYT
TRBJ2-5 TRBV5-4 ASSLVAGRQETQY
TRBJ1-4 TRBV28 ASSLGRMEKLF
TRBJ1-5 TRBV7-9 ASSLITEDQPQH
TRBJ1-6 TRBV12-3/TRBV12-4 ASSLGTVYSPLH
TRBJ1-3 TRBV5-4 ASSQSPGAGNTIY
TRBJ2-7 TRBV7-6 ASSPERGQPYEQY
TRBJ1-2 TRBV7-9 ASSFTTGYYGYT
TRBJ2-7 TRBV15 ATSRDQDVTGPYEQY
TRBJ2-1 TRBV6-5 ASSYGTVYNEQF
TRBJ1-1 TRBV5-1 ASSLGQQNAEAF
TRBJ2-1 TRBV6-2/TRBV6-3 ASSDARDNEQF
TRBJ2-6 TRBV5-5 ASSLGQISGANVLT
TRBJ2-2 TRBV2 ASRYTTNTGELF
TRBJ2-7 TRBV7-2 ASRPMTGGFEQY
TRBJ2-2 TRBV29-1 SALTRGTGELF
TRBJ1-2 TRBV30 AWSYAGANYGYT
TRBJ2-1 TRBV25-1 ASTPLVGHRF
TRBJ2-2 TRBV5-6 ASSQPTAGLRRTGELF
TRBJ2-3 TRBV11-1 ASSPQGGGRTPSTDTQY
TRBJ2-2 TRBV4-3 ASSQENPGYNTGELF
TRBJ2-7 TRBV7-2 ASSRSALYEQY
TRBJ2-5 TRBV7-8 ASSQRTGKETQY
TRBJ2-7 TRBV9 ASSVDGRESANEQY
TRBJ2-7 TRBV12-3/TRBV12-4 ASRILTTSGSYEQY
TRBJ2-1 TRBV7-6 ASRPGTGNEQF
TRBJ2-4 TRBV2 ASRARVGVAKNIQY
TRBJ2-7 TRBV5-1 ASSRDRYEQY
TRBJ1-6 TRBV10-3 AISEETYNSPLH
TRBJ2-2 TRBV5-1 ASSLARKNTGELF
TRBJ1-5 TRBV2 ASSFRINQPQH
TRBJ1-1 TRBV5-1 ASSLRGAPNTEAF
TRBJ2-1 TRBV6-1 ASSSSGRGNEQF
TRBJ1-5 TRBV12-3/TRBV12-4 ASSLGDEFQPQH
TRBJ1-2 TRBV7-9 ASSPTVNYGYT
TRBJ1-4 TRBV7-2 ASSSGTVNEKLF
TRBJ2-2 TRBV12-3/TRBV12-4 ASSIGLGTCGELF
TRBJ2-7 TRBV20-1 SARDSPASYEQY
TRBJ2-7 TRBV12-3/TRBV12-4 ASTSLGSQYEQY
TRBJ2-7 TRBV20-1 SARGITSGRINEQY
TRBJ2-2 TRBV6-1 ASRFSGGLTGELF
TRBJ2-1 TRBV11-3 ASSLDWGTGPQF
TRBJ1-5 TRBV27 ASSLEMVGNQPQH